The clone carrying this TCR beta chain has only one observation. RNA transcripts were the template for amplifying TCR beta CDR3 regions. The TCR CDR3 first-round RT-PCR relied on the HTBI primer set. TCRdb analysed the multiplex PCR reads with MiXCR anew, one entry per CDR3 protein. The table shows 450,000 to 700,000 distinct CDR3 sequences, with 40% to 55% occurring only once. The record originates from a study of T cells in Graves' hyperthyroidism and ophthalmopathy. Germline loops: CDR1 SGHVS, CDR2 FNYEAQ. With V trimmed by 1 base and J by 8 bases, 8 bases remained unmatched. There are 14 residues in the CDR3.

The sequence was obtained from an adult woman with Graves' disease, either hyperthyroidism or ophthalmopathy (not recorded which). The sequencing input was peripheral blood or thyroid tissue (not recorded which). The chain uses TRBV7-6 and TRBJ2-7, with TRBD1 identical over 7 bases. The CDR3 DNA is TGTGCCAGCAGCTTAGTTGGGACAGAGGCCCAGCAGTACTTC. As protein: CASSLVGTEAQQYF.